The 26 T cell receptor beta chains below were found in one sample sequenced in a study of cytomegalovirus exposure and HLA in healthy donors (dated 2017 in TCRdb). Library preparation used the immunoSEQ multiplex PCR assay. A mixture of 60 forward primers for TCR Vbeta segments and 13 reverse primers for TCR Jbeta segments was used in the multiplex PCR. Held by TCRdb, this immuneACCESS table contains in-frame sequences only and omits some clones. Under half of the omission traces to an unresolved V gene where checked; the cause of the rest is unknown. This sample comprises around 130,000 clones, 70% to 85% of them detected only once. Approximately 2.6% of the sample lies in the top ten. The specimen was PBMCs. The source is a boy under 10 years old in good health and CMV-seronegative.

Of note for this clone: A read error may produce the germline difference seen at one junction end. This rearrangement joins TRBV11-2 to TRBJ2-1, with D possibly matching TRBD2 (7 bases). This CDR3 comprises 12 residues. Germline CDR1 SGHAT, CDR2 FQNNGV. CDR3: CASSLGRGGRIF. In DNA form, the CDR3 reads TGTGCCAGCAGCTTAGGGAGGGGGGGCCGTATCTTC.

The chain couples TRBV11-2 to TRBJ2-1; 12 nucleotides line up with TRBD2. V trimming: 0 bases; J trimming: 1 base; junction bases outside the gene matches: 1. The CDR3 runs 17 residues. Germline loops: CDR1 SGHAT, CDR2 FQNNGV. DNA of the CDR3: TGTGCCAGCAGCTTAGACCTAGCGGGAGGGTCCTACAATGAGCAGTTCTTC. Its protein product is CASSLDLAGGSYNEQFF.

This chain uses TRBV18 with TRBJ1-1; the D is unclear. V was pared by 1 base and J by 2 bases, with 14 bases between. The CDR3 sequence is 16 residues long. Germline V gene data show CDR1 as KGHSH and CDR2 as LQKENI. The CDR3 DNA follows: TGTGCCAGCTCACCACGGGAGGCACTTTTAAACACTGAAGCTTTCTTT. Protein: CASSPREALLNTEAFF. Combining the CDR3 with reference TRBV18 and TRBJ1-1 gives the whole variable domain NAGVMQNPRHLVRRRGQEARLRCSPMKGHSHVYWYRQLPEEGLKFMVYLQKENIIDESGMPKERFSAEFPKEGPSILRIQQVVRGDSAAYFCASSPREALLNTEAFFGQGTRLTVV.

This clone was observed a single time. The chain employs TRBV7-9 and TRBJ1-2; no reliable D call. Trimming took 1 base from V and 4 from J, leaving 16 bases between them. Germline-derived CDR1 and CDR2 are SEHNR and FQNEAQ (reference sequence). The CDR3 is 16 residues long. Here the CDR3 reads CASSLGDTLASYGYTF. The DNA of the CDR3 is TGTGCCAGCAGCTTAGGTGACACCCTCGCGAGCTATGGCTACACCTTC.

This chain connects TRBV6-5 to TRBJ1-5; a possible D gene is TRBD1 (6 bases). Germline-derived CDR1 and CDR2 are MNHEY and SVGAGI. The CDR3 runs 15 residues. V was clipped by 1 base and J by 8 bases, with 15 bases between them. CDR3 protein: CASSYLSRGKKPQHF. CDR3 DNA: TGTGCCAGCAGTTACTTGAGTAGGGGGAAGAAGCCCCAGCATTTT.

The chain uses TRBV6-1 and TRBJ1-1; the D gene is possibly TRBD1 (5 bases). V was shortened by 4 bases and J by 8 bases, with 20 bases between the two germline ends. The CDR3 sequence is 15 residues long. Germline CDR1 MNHNS, CDR2 SASEGT. Written as DNA, the CDR3 is TGTGCCAGCAGTGGGGGGACCGGGAGGTGGGTCGAAGCTTTCTTT. This gives the protein CASSGGTGRWVEAFF.

This chain links TRBV7-9 with TRBJ2-1, with D possibly being TRBD2 (6 bases). V dropped 4 bases and J dropped 2 bases, with 15 bases sitting between them. CDR3 size: 16 residues. Per the germline V gene, CDR1 is SEHNR and CDR2 is FQNEAQ (reference sequence). This chain's CDR3 is CASSSTGDRTYNEQFF. In nucleotides, the CDR3 is TGTGCCAGCAGCTCTACGGGGGACCGCACCTACAATGAGCAGTTCTTC. Based on the CDR3 plus reference TRBV7-9 and TRBJ2-1, the full variable domain is DTGVSQNPRHKITKRGQNVTFRCDPISEHNRLYWYRQTLGQGPEFLTYFQNEAQLEKSRLLSDRFSAERPKGSFSTLEIQRTEQGDSAMYLCASSSTGDRTYNEQFFGPGTRLTVL.

The chain carries TRBV19 and TRBJ2-5, with D possibly being TRBD1 (6 bases). V was trimmed by 6 bases and J by 11 bases, leaving 13 bases between them. Germline V gene lookup returns CDR1 LNHDA and CDR2 SQIVND (reference sequence). CDR3 size: 11 residues. CDR3 loop: CASRSGTQQYF. CDR3 in DNA: TGTGCCAGTAGGTCCGGGACACAACAGTACTTC.

The rearrangement joins TRBV30 to TRBJ2-3; the match to TRBD2 covers 9 bases. V dropped 1 base and J dropped 7; count of bases not matched to a gene: 15. Germline assignment: CDR1 GTSNPN and CDR2 SVGIG (reference sequence). This CDR3 spans 17 amino acids. The DNA for the CDR3 is TGTGCCTGGAGTGCTCGACTAGCGGAGCGGATATTGTATACGCAGTATTTT. Protein: CAWSARLAERILYTQYF.

The chain couples TRBV5-1 to TRBJ2-1, with TRBD1 as a possible D gene (6 bases). The V gene's germline CDR1 is SGHRS and CDR2 YFSETQ. The CDR3 contains 15 residues. Trimming removed 4 bases at V and 9 bases at J, with 20 bases between. The CDR3 is CASSPGQSYNSEQFF. In nucleotides, the CDR3 is TGCGCCAGCAGCCCAGGACAGTCCTACAATAGTGAGCAGTTCTTC.

The CDR3 region is CASSLTGLNYGYTF. The CDR3 DNA follows: TGCGCCAGCAGCTTGACAGGATTAAACTATGGCTACACCTTC. This chain connects TRBV5-1 to TRBJ1-2; D is perhaps TRBD1 (5 bases). The CDR3 spans 14 residues. V was clipped by 1 base and J by 2 bases, with 9 bases between them. Germline CDR1 is SGHRS and CDR2 is YFSETQ. Based on the CDR3 plus reference TRBV5-1 and TRBJ1-2, the full variable domain is KAGVTQTPRYLIKTRGQQVTLSCSPISGHRSVSWYQQTPGQGLQFLFEYFSETQRNKGNFPGRFSGRQFSNSRSEMNVSTLELGDSALYLCASSLTGLNYGYTFGSGTRLTVV.

The V call is TRBV7-3, the J call TRBJ2-7, with D maybe TRBD1 (6 bases). Trimming stripped 0 bases from V and 2 bases from J, with 17 bases between. The germline CDR1 and CDR2 sequences are SGHTA and FQGTGA. This CDR3 has 17 residues. Here the CDR3 reads CASSLTPGHPGTYEQYV. The CDR3 coding sequence is TGTGCCAGCAGCTTAACACCGGGACATCCGGGCACCTACGAGCAGTACGTC.

V is TRBV27 and J is TRBJ2-1; D is perhaps TRBD2 (5 bases). CDR3 length: 13 amino acids. CDR1 is MNHEY and CDR2 is SMNVEV in the germline V gene (reference sequence). The V end lost 8 bases, the J end lost 13 bases, and 21 bases lay between the germline ends. CDR3: CASHRTPSDPQFF. DNA for the CDR3: TGTGCCAGCCATAGGACTCCCTCGGATCCCCAGTTCTTC.

The V and J genes are TRBV6-1 and TRBJ2-5; TRBD1 matches at 9 bases. The germline gives CDR1 MNHNS, CDR2 SASEGT. V shed 6 bases, J shed 5 bases, and the junction held 10 bases outside the gene matches. The CDR3 is 15 residues long. The CDR3 region has the DNA TGTGCCAGCAGCCCTCTTACAGGGGGCGCGGAGACCCAGTACTTC. As protein: CASSPLTGGAETQYF.

This chain's CDR3 is CASSQIPGSTDTQYF. CDR3 DNA sequence: TGCGCCAGCAGCCAAATCCCGGGGAGCACAGATACGCAGTATTTT. J is TRBJ2-3 and V is TRBV4-1, with a possible D match to TRBD2 (5 bases). Looked up from germline, CDR1 is MGHRA and CDR2 is YSYEKL. Trimming took off 2 bases at V and 0 bases at J, with 9 bases between the two ends. The CDR3 runs to 15 residues.

With regard to this clone: At one end, the junction sequence differs from germline, possibly due to a read error. This rearrangement joins TRBV7-9 to TRBJ1-1, with 9 bases aligning to TRBD1. This CDR3 spans 14 amino acids. Germline assignment: CDR1 SEHNR and CDR2 FQNEAQ (reference sequence). CDR3 residues: CSSSPRDRDTEAFF. The DNA of the CDR3 is TGTTCCAGCAGCCCTCGGGACAGGGACACTGAAGCTTTCTTT.

This rearrangement joins TRBV5-4 to TRBJ2-1, with D possibly matching TRBD2 (5 bases). The CDR3 is made up of 15 amino acids. The germline V gene has CDR1 SGHNT and CDR2 YYREEE (reference sequence). Trimming stripped 3 bases from V and 3 bases from J, with 13 bases between. The CDR3 here is CASSSEPGNYNEQFF. The CDR3 DNA reads as TGTGCCAGCAGCTCCGAACCCGGGAACTACAATGAGCAGTTCTTC.

The chain uses TRBV6-4 and TRBJ2-5, with TRBD1 matching 8 bases. The germline V gene encodes CDR1 MRHNA and CDR2 SNTAGT. This CDR3 comprises 16 residues. J lost 1 base, V lost 4 bases, and 8 bases had no gene match. The CDR3 sequence: CASSATGGGSQETQYF. CDR3 DNA sequence: TGTGCCAGCAGTGCCACAGGGGGTGGAAGCCAAGAGACCCAGTACTTC.

The V gene is TRBV5-1, the J gene TRBJ2-3; 7 positions match TRBD2. Per germline, CDR1 SGHRS and CDR2 YFSETQ. The CDR3 spans 16 residues. Trimming at V came to 3 bases and at J to 0 bases, leaving 7 bases not matched to a gene. CDR3: CASSSRAGVSTDTQYF. The CDR3 DNA sequence: TGCGCCAGCAGCTCCAGGGCGGGGGTTAGCACAGATACGCAGTATTTT.

This chain uses TRBV7-9 with TRBJ2-3; TRBD2 is a possible D gene (5 bases). Trimming pared 5 bases from V and 3 bases from J, leaving 18 bases between. This CDR3 contains 16 residues. Germline V lookup: CDR1 SEHNR, CDR2 FQNEAQ (reference sequence). CDR3 residues: CASSTAGRVWTDTQYF. The CDR3 DNA reads TGTGCCAGCAGCACCGCGGGCCGGGTATGGACAGATACGCAGTATTTT.

The rearrangement uses TRBV11-2 and TRBJ2-6; D is unresolved. The V gene's germline CDR1 is SGHAT and CDR2 FQNNGV. Trimming stripped 1 base from V and 2 bases from J, with 6 bases between. This CDR3 is 15 amino acids long. The CDR3 DNA is TGTGCCAGCAGCTTAGCGGTCACTGGGGCCAACGTCCTGACTTTC. As protein: CASSLAVTGANVLTF.

The gene calls are TRBV7-6 and TRBJ1-6; the D gene is possibly TRBD1 (6 bases). Per germline, CDR1 SGHVS and CDR2 FNYEAQ. Trimming took 4 bases from V and 6 from J, leaving 16 bases between them. The CDR3 has 16 residues. CDR3 in DNA: TGTGCCAGCAGCTCTACTGGGGACACTCTTAATTCACCCCTCCACTTT. Translated, it gives CASSSTGDTLNSPLHF.

The genes are TRBV29-1 and TRBJ2-2, with TRBD1 matching 7 bases. The CDR3 consists of 14 residues. Per the germline V gene, CDR1 is SQVTM and CDR2 is ANQGSEA. Trimming cost V 4 bases and J 5 bases; bases outside gene matches: 7. CDR3 loop: CSVATGEKTGELFF. Written as DNA, the CDR3 is TGCAGCGTTGCTACAGGGGAGAAAACCGGGGAGCTGTTTTTT.

The chain has TRBV5-8 and TRBJ1-6; TRBD1 agrees at 8 bases. CDR1 and CDR2 from the germline V gene are SGHTS and YDEGEE. The J segment lost 7 bases and the V segment lost 4 bases, leaving 10 bases of the junction unmatched. This CDR3 is 16 amino acids long. The CDR3: CASSRPWTGKNSPLHF. As DNA, the CDR3 is TGTGCCAGCAGCCGCCCGTGGACAGGGAAGAATTCACCCCTCCACTTT.

The chain uses TRBV11-2 and TRBJ2-5; D may be TRBD1 (5 bases). The CDR3 contains 15 residues. V lost 1 base, J lost 0 bases, and 9 bases lay in between. CDR1 is SGHAT and CDR2 is FQNNGV in the germline V gene. DNA for the CDR3: TGTGCCAGCAGCTTAGGAGACAGTTACCAAGAGACCCAGTACTTC. Encoded protein: CASSLGDSYQETQYF. Based on the CDR3 plus reference TRBV11-2 and TRBJ2-5, the full variable domain is EAGVAQSPRYKIIEKRQSVAFWCNPISGHATLYWYQQILGQGPKLLIQFQNNGVVDDSQLPKDRFSAERLKGVDSTLKIQPAKLEDSAVYLCASSLGDSYQETQYFGPGTRLLVL.

This clone occurred once. The chain has TRBV30 and TRBJ1-5; possibly TRBD1 for D (5 bases). V was pared by 2 bases and J by 6 bases, with 14 bases between. The CDR3 loop spans 14 amino acids. CDR1 GTSNPN and CDR2 SVGIG come from the germline V gene (reference sequence). The CDR3 loop reads CAWSPDSAAQPQHF. For the CDR3, the DNA is TGTGCCTGGAGTCCAGACAGCGCCGCTCAGCCCCAGCATTTT.